The present entry profiles one T cell receptor (beta chain) with its context. Its cognate antigen has yet to be identified. No per-base quality is available; no much larger clone lies one base away. Distinct nucleotide sequences in the sample also encode this CDR3. This entry is derived from a study of OX40 agonist ivuxolimab in advanced cancers. Background for the entire study: Ivuxolimab was an agonistic, fully human IgG2 monoclonal antibody directed against OX40 (CD134), a costimulatory receptor. Intravenous ivuxolimab was administered to patients every 2 weeks at six dose levels: 0.01, 0.1, 0.3, 1.5, 3 and 10 mg/kg. Among the approximately 54 dose-escalation patients, around 20 had hepatocellular carcinoma, roughly 15 melanoma, 9 renal cell carcinoma and 9 head and neck cancer. In the dose-escalation cohort, around four fifths of patients were male, and the mean age was around 60 years, with a range of about 23 to 85. Patients were allowed to have had prior anti-PD-1, anti-PD-L1 or anti-CTLA-4 therapy, and around two fifths of the dose-escalation patients had been treated with checkpoint inhibitors. Partial responses occurred in three dose-escalation patients: two with cutaneous melanoma and one with hepatocellular carcinoma. The point of sequencing TCRbeta in the periphery was to test whether ivuxolimab changed TCR sequence diversity and drove clonal T-cell expansion. The monotherapy dose-escalation portion (N of about 50 patients) of the phase I ivuxolimab trial is reported in the paper.

Patients with a history of autoimmune disease or receiving systemic immunosuppression were excluded from the trial. Peripheral blood for TCR sequencing was collected from all dose cohorts at baseline, on cycle 4 day 1, and on cycle 7 day 1. Samples were obtained from an open-label, multicenter, first-in-human phase I dose-escalation trial of ivuxolimab. Adults with locally advanced or metastatic melanoma, renal cell, hepatocellular, or head and neck squamous cell carcinoma were enrolled in the trial. Before TCR sequencing, CD4+ T cells and CD8+ T cells from peripheral blood were sorted into separate populations. To sequence the TCRbeta CDR3 region, genomic DNA was isolated from the sorted cells. TCRbeta CDR3 regions were sequenced using the immunoSEQ Assay. TCRdb retrieved this table from immuneACCESS and kept in-frame rearrangements only. Not all clones are present; in checked studies, unresolved V genes account for under half, and no reason is known for the remainder. The sample data list about 62,000 clones, and more than 90% of these were observed just once. Approximately 0.62% of the sample rests with the top ten.

On the study overall, not on this receptor specifically: After ivuxolimab, expanded clones were on average more numerous among CD8+ T cells than among CD4+ T cells. In the 0.1-3.0 mg/kg groups, partial responders had among the lowest normalized peripheral clonal expansion, particularly in CD8+ T cells. At doses from 0.1 to 3.0 mg/kg, clonal expansion was seen in both CD4+ and CD8+ blood T cells between baseline and week 6. Antigen specificity was not determined for the clonally expanded peripheral T cells. Low levels of normalized T-cell clonal expansion were also seen in some patients who did not respond.

V drops 2 bases and J drops 0 bases, leaving 5 bases in between. Taken from cysteine to phenylalanine, the CDR3 has 14 residues. Only the CDR3 DNA is retained, 42 bases long and in frame from the first base. The germline V gene (reference sequence) gives CDR1 as LNHDA and CDR2 as SQIVND. The chain is encoded by TRBV19 joined to TRBJ1-3; the D gene lacks a confident call. This receptor was identified in an adult with an advanced solid tumor such as melanoma, head and neck, liver or kidney cancer. This specimen consisted of CD4+ or CD8+ T cells sorted from blood, obtained in a trial of the OX40 agonist ivuxolimab. The DNA reads TGTGCCAGTAGTATATTTGGCTCTGGAAACACCATATATTTT. Translated, this gives CASSIFGSGNTIYF.